Shown below are 16 T cell receptor beta chains from a single sample sequenced in a study of T cell responses to AZD1222 COVID-19 vaccine. Sequencing used immunoSEQ multiplex PCR; TCRdb keeps in-frame clones, though not all of them. The data hold around 95,000 clones, with 87% observed a single time. The material sequenced was peripheral blood, taken on day 0 of MenACWY control vaccination. The receptors originated from an adult in good health.

The CDR3 region is CASSGARGSLSYNEQFF. The CDR3 DNA follows: TGTGCCAGTAGTGGCGCGCGGGGTTCCCTCTCCTACAATGAGCAGTTCTTC. This sequence joins TRBV19 and TRBJ2-1; a possible D gene is TRBD2 (6 bases). Germline V gene data show CDR1 as LNHDA and CDR2 as SQIVND (reference sequence). Deletions cut 5 bases from V and 0 bases from J, with 17 bases between. The CDR3 is 17 amino acids.

The chain recombines TRBV4-2 with TRBJ1-1; 7 nucleotides agree with TRBD1. Germline V gene lookup returns CDR1 LGHNA and CDR2 YNFKEQ. The J segment lost 8 bases and the V segment lost 1 base, leaving 13 bases of the junction unmatched. The CDR3 loop spans 16 amino acids. As DNA, the CDR3 is TGTGCCAGCAGCCAAGGCCCAACGTCCCGACAGGGCGAAGCTTTCTTT. Protein: CASSQGPTSRQGEAFF.

The DNA for the CDR3 is TGTGCCAGCAGTGAAGGACAGGGGGGTCAGCCCCAGCATTTT. As protein: CASSEGQGGQPQHF. The V and J genes are TRBV6-1 and TRBJ1-5, with 9 bases lining up with TRBD1. With 1 base clipped from V and 6 bases from J, the junction kept 1 base outside the gene matches. CDR1 is MNHNS and CDR2 is SASEGT in the germline V gene. The length of the CDR3 is 14 residues.

The V call is TRBV9, the J call TRBJ1-6; D call uncertain. Germline CDR1 and CDR2: SGDLS and YYNGEE. The CDR3 length is 17 residues. V was cut by 0 bases and J by 8 bases, with 18 bases left in between. The CDR3: CASSVGGEPAPYSPLHF. DNA of the CDR3: TGTGCCAGCAGCGTAGGTGGGGAGCCCGCCCCGTATTCACCCCTCCACTTT.

J is TRBJ1-2 and V is TRBV7-2; TRBD1 matches at 7 bases. CDR1 and CDR2 from the germline V gene are SGHTA and FQGNSA. CDR3 size: 16 residues. J gave up 5 bases and V 5 bases, and 14 bases lay outside the gene matches. The CDR3 DNA is TGTGCCAGCAGCCCCCCCCGAGACAGGGCCGGGTATGGCTACACCTTC. Protein product: CASSPPRDRAGYGYTF.

This clone has only one observation. V usage is TRBV6-5 and J usage is TRBJ2-7, with D possibly TRBD2 on 5 matching bases. The CDR3 sequence is 12 residues long. Germline V gene lookup returns CDR1 MNHEY and CDR2 SVGAGI. The ends were cut back, 6 bases at V and 4 bases at J, with 10 bases in the middle. CDR3 in DNA: TGTGCCAGCAGGACGGGAAGGTACGAGCAGTACTTC. It codes for CASRTGRYEQYF.

The rearrangement links TRBV28 to TRBJ1-2; 7 bases are a match to TRBD1. This CDR3 spans 12 amino acids. Germline V lookup: CDR1 MDHEN, CDR2 SYDVKM. J gave up 7 bases and V 5 bases, and 4 bases lay outside the gene matches. CDR3: CASSVQGVGYTF. The DNA of the CDR3 is TGTGCCAGCAGTGTGCAGGGGGTTGGCTACACCTTC.

Written as DNA, the CDR3 is TGTGCCAGCAGCAAAGGAGAAAAGGACAGGGACAACGAGCAGTACTTC. This encodes CASSKGEKDRDNEQYF. This rearrangement joins TRBV21-1 to TRBJ2-7; whether TRBD1, the table's D call, matches the DNA was not checked. TRBV21-1 has pseudogene status. The CDR3 length is 16 residues.

CDR3 protein: CASSRGRYF. Here the CDR3 DNA reads TGTGCCAGCAGCAGGGGCCGGTACTTC. The gene calls are TRBV28 and TRBJ2-4; D is perhaps TRBD1 (6 bases). In germline, CDR1 is MDHEN, CDR2 SYDVKM. The V end was cut by 6 bases, the J end by 15 bases, with 9 bases between. This CDR3 contains 9 residues.

V and J are TRBV28 and TRBJ1-5; D perhaps matches TRBD1 (5 bases). The V end was cut by 8 bases, the J end by 7 bases, with 18 bases between. There are 14 residues in the CDR3. Looked up from germline, CDR1 is MDHEN and CDR2 is SYDVKM. CDR3 loop: CASGGRGVGQPQHF. CDR3 DNA: TGTGCCAGCGGGGGGAGAGGGGTTGGGCAGCCCCAGCATTTT.

The chain recombines TRBV28 with TRBJ1-2; D gene unclear. Germline V CDR1 and CDR2: MDHEN, SYDVKM. The ends were cut back, 2 bases at V and 4 bases at J, with 8 bases in the middle. The CDR3 sequence is 13 residues long. CDR3 DNA: TGTGCCAGCAGTTTAGTGGTTTCCTATGGCTACACCTTC. Translating gives CASSLVVSYGYTF.

The rearrangement uses TRBV5-1 and TRBJ1-1, with no clear D. The CDR3 has 14 residues. The germline V and J ends were trimmed by 4 bases and 6 bases, with 16 bases remaining between them. Germline CDR1 and CDR2: SGHRS and YFSETQ. The CDR3 region is CASSTHGDVAEAFF. The CDR3 coding sequence is TGCGCCAGCAGCACCCACGGTGATGTCGCTGAAGCTTTCTTT.

The chain is built from TRBV11-2 and TRBJ2-1, with 8 bases that match TRBD2. Trimming cost V 1 base and J 4 bases; bases outside gene matches: 3. This CDR3 spans 15 amino acids. Germline values: CDR1 SGHAT, CDR2 FQNNGV. The CDR3 nucleotides read TGTGCCAGCAGCTTAGGAGGCGGGGGGTACAATGAGCAGTTCTTC. This encodes CASSLGGGGYNEQFF.

This chain joins TRBV7-9 and TRBJ1-2; D unclear. Per the germline V gene, CDR1 is SEHNR and CDR2 is FQNEAQ (reference sequence). CDR3 length: 13 amino acids. V lost 3 bases to trimming and J lost 3 bases, with 8 bases between them. The CDR3 is CASSFSAHYGYTF. The DNA for the CDR3 is TGTGCCAGCAGCTTTAGCGCTCACTATGGCTACACCTTC.

This chain connects TRBV5-5 to TRBJ2-1; 9 bases are shared with TRBD2. The CDR3 totals 15 residues. V was clipped by 2 bases and J by 10 bases; unmatched bases: 10. CDR1 is SGHKS, CDR2 YYEKEE, per germline (reference sequence). The CDR3 protein is CASSFAGGPAGEQFF. Here the CDR3 DNA reads TGTGCCAGCAGCTTTGCGGGAGGGCCCGCTGGAGAGCAGTTCTTC.

This chain connects TRBV30 to TRBJ2-7, with 7 positions matching TRBD1. The CDR3 runs to 14 residues. V shed 3 bases and J 4 bases; nucleotides not matched to a gene: 9. Germline V CDR1 and CDR2: GTSNPN, SVGIG (reference sequence). The CDR3 reads CAWSPRDRVYEQYF. CDR3 in DNA: TGTGCCTGGAGCCCCCGTGACAGGGTTTACGAGCAGTACTTC.